The clone carrying this TCR beta chain was counted ten times or more. This sample is drawn from a study of T cells after yellow fever vaccination. Germline CDR1 SQVTM, CDR2 ANQGSEA. Trimming took 7 bases from V and 0 from J; bases not matched to a gene: 5. The CDR3 runs 13 residues. TCRdb reanalysed the 5' RACE reads using MiXCR and keeps one entry per CDR3 protein. The data contain about 220,000 distinct CDR3 sequences, more than 3% of them singletons. This TCR came from a young man who received the YFV17D yellow fever vaccine. The chain links TRBV29-1 to TRBJ1-1, with TRBD1 identical over 7 bases. The sequencing here drew on CD4+ T cells sorted from PBMCs, taken 10 days after the yellow fever booster vaccination. CDR3 amino acids: CSAAGQMNTEAFF. The CDR3 coding sequence is TGCAGCGCCGCGGGACAGATGAACACTGAAGCTTTCTTT.